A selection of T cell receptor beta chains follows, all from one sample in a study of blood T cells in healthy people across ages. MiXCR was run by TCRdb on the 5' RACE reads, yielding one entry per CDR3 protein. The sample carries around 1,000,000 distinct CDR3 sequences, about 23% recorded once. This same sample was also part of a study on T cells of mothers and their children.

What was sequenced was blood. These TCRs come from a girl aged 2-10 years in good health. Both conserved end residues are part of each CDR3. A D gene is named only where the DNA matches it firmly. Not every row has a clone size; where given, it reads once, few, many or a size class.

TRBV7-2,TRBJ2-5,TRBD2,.,TGTGCCAGCAGCCCCTTTCGTAGCGGGGAGACCCAGTACTTC,CASSPFRSGETQYF
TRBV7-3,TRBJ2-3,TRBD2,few,TGTGCCAGCAGCTTAAGGGGACTAGCGGGGGGGCGAGATACGCAGTATTTT,CASSLRGLAGGRDTQYF
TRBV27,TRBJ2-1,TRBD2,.,TGTGCCAGCAGTTTATCGCATAGCGGGAGATTCATGAATGAGCAGTTCTTC,CASSLSHSGRFMNEQFF
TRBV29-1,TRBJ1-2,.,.,TGCAGCGTAAACAGGAGTCCGGGCGGCTACACCTTC,CSVNRSPGGYTF
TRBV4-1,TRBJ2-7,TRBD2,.,TGCGCCAGCAGCCAAGAGCGGGAGGGCCCGGGCGAGCAGTACTTC,CASSQEREGPGEQYF
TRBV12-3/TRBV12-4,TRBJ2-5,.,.,TGTGCCAGCAGGTCCGCGGCCACTACTGCAGAGACCCAGTACTTC,CASRSAATTAETQYF
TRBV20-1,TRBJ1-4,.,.,TGCAGTGCTAGAGGAAGGGTTCTCAATGAAAAACTGTTTTTT,CSARGRVLNEKLFF
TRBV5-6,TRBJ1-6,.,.,TGTGCCAGCAGCTTGGAGCCGGGCCCCTATAATTCACCCCTCCACTTT,CASSLEPGPYNSPLHF
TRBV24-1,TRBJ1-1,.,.,TGTGCCACCAGTGATAATTTGAGGCGGGAGAACACTGAAGCTTTCTTT,CATSDNLRRENTEAFF
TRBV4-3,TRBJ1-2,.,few,TGCGCCAGCAGCCAAGATCTGGGCATCTATGGCTACACCTTC,CASSQDLGIYGYTF
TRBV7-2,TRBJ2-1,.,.,TGTGCCAGCAGCCAAGGGCACAAGGAGCAGTTCTTC,CASSQGHKEQFF
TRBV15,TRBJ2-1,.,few,TGTGCCACCAGCAGAGTACCGGGGTACAATGAGCAGTTCTTC,CATSRVPGYNEQFF
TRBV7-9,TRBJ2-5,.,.,TGTGCCAGCAGCTTAGATCTCTCGGGAGTAGAGACCCAGTACTTC,CASSLDLSGVETQYF